One sample yielded the 3 T cell receptor beta chains listed below, sequenced in a study of shared clonotypes between healthy human individuals. Only in-frame clones appear in the TCRdb table, and some are missing; sequencing was by immunoSEQ multiplex PCR. The sample carries more than 2,000,000 clones, around nine tenths recorded once. Sample: naive CD4+ T cells sorted from blood. Indicated subset: CD45RA+ positively selected. Every receptor here comes from a man aged 18-30 years in good health.

The V call is TRBV13, the J call TRBJ2-5; D remains unclear. V was shortened by 5 bases and J by 5 bases, with 12 bases between the two germline ends. Germline V gene data show CDR1 as PRHDT and CDR2 as FYEKMQ (reference sequence). The CDR3 covers 13 residues. DNA of the CDR3: TGTGCCAGCAGCCCGCGACCATCGGAGACCCAGTACTTC. Protein sequence: CASSPRPSETQYF.

The V gene is TRBV19, the J gene TRBJ1-2, with unresolved D. The CDR3 has 11 residues. Germline V gives CDR1 LNHDA, CDR2 SQIVND (reference sequence). V was trimmed by 5 bases and J by 8 bases, leaving 9 bases between them. The CDR3 bases are TGTGCCAGTAGTGAGTTGGGGGGCTACACCTTC. Amino acid sequence: CASSELGGYTF.

This rearrangement joins TRBV25-1 to TRBJ2-2, with 9 bases that match TRBD2. Germline V gene lookup returns CDR1 MGHDK and CDR2 SYGVNS. The CDR3 spans 16 residues. The V segment lost 1 base and the J segment 6 bases; nucleotides outside the gene matches: 6. The chain's CDR3 is CASSELTSGGAGELFF. DNA of the CDR3: TGTGCCAGCAGTGAATTGACTAGCGGCGGTGCCGGGGAGCTGTTTTTT. The whole variable domain, remainder taken from reference TRBV25-1 and TRBJ2-2, is EADIYQTPRYLVIGTGKKITLECSQTMGHDKMYWYQQDPGMELHLIHYSYGVNSTEKGDLSSESTVSRIRTEHFPLTLESARPSHTSQYLCASSELTSGGAGELFFGEGSRLTVL.